Below, 20 T cell receptor beta chains from the same sample are listed, as sequenced in a study of Graves' ophthalmopathy and Graves' hyperthyroidism (dated by TCRdb to the late 2010s). Data came from an Illumina HiSeq 2000. For repertoire sequencing, TCR beta CDR3 regions were amplified from RNA transcripts. The first round was an RT-PCR using HTBI primers with the Qiagen OneStep RT-PCR kit, and this first round was followed by a second-round multiplex PCR, then size selection and purification. Clones were called with MiXCR by TCRdb after fastp trimmed the public reads at Q25, and only in-frame beta chains were retained. Each CDR3 protein gets just one entry, which takes the most common genes and DNA from the rows behind it. Here the sample has roughly 230,000 distinct CDR3 sequences; about a fifth occur a single time. The ten top clones hold roughly 40% of the sample. Sequencing was performed on peripheral blood. The receptors shown here come from a woman aged 50 to 65 with Graves' ophthalmopathy. Donor details come from another sample of the same person, matched by shared clones.

There are many counts of this clonotype. The chain links TRBV3-2 to TRBJ2-5; the D call in the table, TRBD1, was not verified against the DNA. TRBV3-2 is listed as a pseudogene. CDR3 length: 16 residues. CDR3 region: CASSRRTGSPQETQYF. The CDR3 bases are TGTGCCAGCAGCCGCAGGACAGGGTCCCCCCAAGAGACCCAGTACTTC.

This clonotype was counted many times. This chain connects TRBV20-1 to TRBJ2-5; D remains ambiguous. The CDR3 covers 14 residues. V was clipped by 3 bases and J by 5 bases, with 16 bases between them. The V gene's germline CDR1 is DFQATT and CDR2 SNEGSKA (reference sequence). CDR3 sequence: CSASSTQTRETQYF. The CDR3 coding sequence is TGCAGTGCTAGTAGTACTCAGACTCGGGAGACCCAGTACTTC.

This clonotype was picked up many times. This rearrangement joins TRBV2 to TRBJ1-1; the D is unclear. The germline V gene encodes CDR1 SNHLY and CDR2 FYNNEI. Trimming took 7 bases from V and 1 from J, leaving 10 bases between them. CDR3 length: 13 residues. CDR3 sequence (DNA): TGTGCCAGCAAGTGGCAGTCGAACACTGAAGCTTTCTTT. It codes for CASKWQSNTEAFF.

This clonotype was counted ten times or more. The chain has TRBV9 and TRBJ2-5, with D hard to call. The CDR3 sequence is 14 residues long. In germline, CDR1 is SGDLS, CDR2 YYNGEE. V was shortened by 2 bases and J by 1 base, with 9 bases between the two germline ends. In nucleotides, the CDR3 is TGTGCCAGCAGCGTCACACTGGGCCAAGAGACCCAGTACTTC. Protein: CASSVTLGQETQYF.

In this sample, this clonotype turned up many times. This chain connects TRBV4-1 to TRBJ2-7; 10 bases fit TRBD1. There are 15 residues in the CDR3. Germline-derived CDR1 and CDR2 are MGHRA and YSYEKL. Losses at the gene ends were 3 bases for V and 3 bases for J; bases not matched to a gene: 5. The CDR3 bases are TGCGCCAGCAGCCATCCGGGACAGGGGATCTACGAGCAGTACTTC. It yields the protein CASSHPGQGIYEQYF.

The CDR3 DNA reads TGCAGTGCTAGAAGACCGGGGCTTGCCAATCAGCCCCAGCATTTT. Protein product: CSARRPGLANQPQHF. V gene TRBV20-1 combines with J gene TRBJ1-5; tentative D call: TRBD1 (5 bases). V was trimmed by 2 bases and J by 3 bases, leaving 14 bases between them. This CDR3 has 15 residues. From germline, CDR1 is DFQATT and CDR2 SNEGSKA (reference sequence).

This sequence joins TRBV11-1 and TRBJ2-5, with D perhaps assigned TRBD1 or TRBD2 (7 bases each). V was pared by 0 bases and J by 2 bases, with 16 bases between. Germline assignment: CDR1 SGHAT and CDR2 FQDESV (reference sequence). This CDR3 spans 17 amino acids. Written as DNA, the CDR3 is TGTGCCAGCAGCTTAGCCTGGGGGGGGACAGCTCAAGAGACCCAGTACTTC. This codes for CASSLAWGGTAQETQYF.

This clonotype was observed a handful of times. The CDR3 DNA reads as TGTGCCACCAGTGAGACGACTAGCTCTCGTACCGGGGAGCTGTTTTTT. Its protein is CATSETTSSRTGELFF. The chain uses TRBV24-1 and TRBJ2-2; 7 bases fit TRBD2. Germline lookup yields CDR1 KGHDR and CDR2 SFDVKD. With 4 bases clipped from V and 5 bases from J, the junction kept 9 bases outside the gene matches. This CDR3 is 16 amino acids long.

In this sample, this clonotype turned up many times. V and J are TRBV28 and TRBJ1-2; D is perhaps TRBD1 (6 bases). The CDR3 loop spans 15 amino acids. The V and J ends lost 6 bases and 5 bases respectively, with 19 bases between them. Germline V CDR1 and CDR2: MDHEN, SYDVKM. The CDR3 protein is CASRLGLGGKYGYTF. The CDR3 region has the DNA TGTGCCAGCAGGTTGGGCCTAGGGGGGAAGTATGGCTACACCTTC.

This clonotype was counted ten times or more. The chain employs TRBV20-1 and TRBJ1-2; no reliable D call. The germline V and J ends were trimmed by 4 bases and 1 base, with 4 bases remaining between them. Germline loops: CDR1 DFQATT, CDR2 SNEGSKA (reference sequence). The CDR3 is 11 residues long. This CDR3 is CSATNNYGYTF. The CDR3 DNA reads TGCAGTGCTACAAATAACTATGGCTACACCTTC.

The chain couples TRBV2 to TRBJ2-2; the D is unclear. The germline V gene has CDR1 SNHLY and CDR2 FYNNEI. The CDR3 runs 13 residues. V lost 7 bases, J lost 4 bases, and 10 bases lay in between. Here the CDR3 reads CASTKQLTGELFF. The CDR3 DNA follows: TGTGCCAGCACTAAGCAACTCACCGGGGAGCTGTTTTTT.

This clonotype was counted at least ten times. The genes are TRBV11-2 and TRBJ2-7; TRBD2 agrees at 8 bases. CDR3 length equals 18 residues. Per the germline V gene, CDR1 is SGHAT and CDR2 is FQNNGV. V lost 1 base and J lost 7; bases outside the gene matches: 18. The CDR3 DNA is TGTGCCAGCAGCTTAGGACCCCAGAGGGTAGCGGGATCGGGGGAGCAGTACTTC. This codes for CASSLGPQRVAGSGEQYF.

The table lists this clonotype with many counts. This chain connects TRBV11-2 to TRBJ2-2; a weak D match, TRBD2 (6 bases). Germline CDR1 SGHAT, CDR2 FQNNGV. Trimming removed 0 bases from V and 0 bases from J, with 14 bases in between. The CDR3 consists of 18 residues. CDR3: CASSLDPAGTPNTGELFF. In nucleotides, the CDR3 is TGTGCCAGCAGCTTAGACCCCGCGGGGACCCCGAACACCGGGGAGCTGTTTTTT. The variable domain in full, completed from reference TRBV11-2 and TRBJ2-2, reads EAGVAQSPRYKIIEKRQSVAFWCNPISGHATLYWYQQILGQGPKLLIQFQNNGVVDDSQLPKDRFSAERLKGVDSTLKIQPAKLEDSAVYLCASSLDPAGTPNTGELFFGEGSRLTVL.

This clonotype was picked up many times. The chain employs TRBV19 and TRBJ1-5; TRBD1 matches 7 bases. Unmatched junction bases numbered 7, after V lost 7 bases and J lost 4 bases. The CDR3 totals 14 residues. The germline V gene has CDR1 LNHDA and CDR2 SQIVND (reference sequence). DNA for the CDR3: TGTGCCAGTACGACAGGGTGGGGGAATCAGCCCCAGCATTTT. Its protein product is CASTTGWGNQPQHF.

The gene calls are TRBV7-2 and TRBJ2-7; D call uncertain. The CDR3 has 13 amino acids. V lost 5 bases to trimming and J lost 5 bases, with 13 bases between them. Germline CDR1 SGHTA, CDR2 FQGNSA. The CDR3 is CASSLISFDEQYF. CDR3 sequence (DNA): TGTGCCAGCAGCCTAATCAGTTTCGACGAGCAGTACTTC.

The table lists this clonotype with many counts. The chain employs TRBV2 and TRBJ1-6; D ambiguous. The CDR3 totals 14 residues. Trimming pared 3 bases from V and 9 bases from J, leaving 12 bases between. The germline V gene encodes CDR1 SNHLY and CDR2 FYNNEI. This CDR3 is CASSDKGLTSPLHF. CDR3 nucleotide sequence: TGTGCCAGCAGTGATAAGGGTTTGACTTCACCCCTCCACTTT.

This clonotype was detected ten times or more. The chain joins TRBV7-8 to TRBJ1-6, with D hard to call. The V end lost 7 bases, the J end lost 7 bases, and 14 bases lay between the germline ends. Germline V gives CDR1 SGHVS, CDR2 FQNEAQ. The CDR3 is made up of 14 amino acids. The CDR3 DNA sequence: TGTGCCAGCAAACCCCGGGCGGGAAATTCACCCCTCCACTTT. As protein: CASKPRAGNSPLHF.

This clonotype was recorded many times. A much bigger clone sits one base away, suggesting this may be a read error. This chain joins TRBV6-2 or TRBV6-3 and TRBJ1-1, with D hard to call. CDR1 and CDR2 from the germline V gene are MNHEY and SVGEGT. The CDR3 is 13 amino acids. Deletions cut 4 bases from V and 1 base from J, with 7 bases between. As DNA, the CDR3 is TGTGCCAGCAGTTTCGGACCGAACACTGAAGCTTTCTTT. It translates to CASSFGPNTEAFF.

This clonotype came up many times. A much larger clone lies one base from this, so it may be a read error. The chain's CDR3 is CASSSFSGTTIYF. As DNA, the CDR3 is TGTGCCAGCAGTTCTTTCTCTGGAACCACCATATATTTT. The chain employs TRBV12-3 or TRBV12-4 and TRBJ1-3; no definite D call. The CDR3 contains 13 residues.

The sample holds many counts of this clonotype. The rearrangement joins TRBV12-3 or TRBV12-4 to TRBJ2-2, with 14 bases aligning to TRBD2. Trimming at V came to 2 bases and at J to 10 bases, leaving 9 bases not matched to a gene. The CDR3 totals 17 residues. The CDR3 nucleotides are TGTGCCAGCAGTTTACACTCCGGGACTAGCGGGAGAAAGGAGCTGTTTTTT. Translation: CASSLHSGTSGRKELFF.